The sequence of this T cell receptor (beta chain) was determined in a study of blood T cell repertoires in COVID-19. About the study: The analysed material was cDNA or gDNA that came from T cells, B-cell-depleted T cells, or PBMCs.

Here immunoSEQ multiplex PCR was the method, and the copy in TCRdb shows in-frame clones only, minus some. The sample yields around 97,000 clones, about 90% seen once. The V segment lost 5 bases and the J segment 6 bases; nucleotides outside the gene matches: 13. Germline V CDR1 and CDR2: SGHTS, YDEGEE. The CDR3 loop spans 15 amino acids. Input material: peripheral blood. The receptor comes from a human donor in a cohort sampled during active COVID-19. The rearrangement joins TRBV5-8 to TRBJ2-7, with 8 bases identical to TRBD1. This CDR3 is CASRLNRGWVTEQYF. The CDR3 bases are TGTGCCAGCAGGTTGAACAGGGGGTGGGTCACCGAGCAGTACTTC. The variable domain in full, with the rest retrieved from reference TRBV5-8 and TRBJ2-7, is EAGVTQSPTHLIKTRGQQATLRCSPISGHTSVYWYQQALGLGLQFLLWYDEGEERNRGNFPPRFSGRQFPNYSSELNVNALELEDSALYLCASRLNRGWVTEQYFGPGTRLTVT.